The clone carrying this T cell receptor beta chain occurred many times. Its target is unknown. The data belong to a study of response to subunit inactivated influenza vaccine. TCRdb recomputed calls from the RT-PCR reads with MiXCR, one row per CDR3 protein. Here the sample spans 540,000 or so distinct CDR3 sequences, 10% to 15% being singletons. Regarding the study as a whole: Authors suggested few new T cells are recruited by each seasonal influenza vaccination.

The CDR3 contains 15 residues. Germline values: CDR1 SGHKS, CDR2 YYEKEE (reference sequence). Trimming took off 0 bases at V and 2 bases at J, with 9 bases between the two ends. This chain uses TRBV5-5 with TRBJ2-1, with D unresolved. This specimen was PBMCs from blood, taken 40 to 50 days after vaccination. The receptor was isolated from a man in his forties or fifties who received an inactivated influenza vaccine. CDR3 bases: TGTGCCAGCAGCTTGGCCCCAGAACCCTACAATGAGCAGTTCTTC. Its translation: CASSLAPEPYNEQFF. The whole variable domain, remainder taken from reference TRBV5-5 and TRBJ2-1, is DAGVTQSPTHLIKTRGQQVTLRCSPISGHKSVSWYQQVLGQGPQFIFQYYEKEERGRGNFPDRFSARQFPNYSSELNVNALLLGDSALYLCASSLAPEPYNEQFFGPGTRLTVL.